This entry features one TCR beta chain sequence. This clone's antigen is unknown. No base quality values were provided; no much bigger clone lies one nucleotide off. These data are taken from a study of blood T cell repertoires in COVID-19 (TCRdb year 2020). Turning to the overall study: The collaborator samples originated in the United States, Italy and Spain and spanned the acute and convalescent phases of COVID-19. The prospective study material was composed of cDNA or gDNA derived from T cells, B-cell-depleted T cells, or PBMCs. Where available, HLA class I and class II types were taken from metadata supplied by the sample provider and were not determined by assay-based typing. The samples were drawn from the first 160 participants of the ongoing ImmuneRACE study and from over 950 subjects provided by 6 global collaborators. The repertoires were released in a freely available public database meant as a resource for research on the immune response to SARS-CoV-2. Sample metadata almost always included a de-identified subject ID, COVID-19 status, age in years and sex. Subjects who had been exposed to COVID-19, were actively infected with it, or had recovered from it provided the deeply sampled blood TCRbeta repertoires that made up the dataset. Summary of the overall study and its limitations: Clinical and demographic metadata were provided uncurated, with the amount varying by source and participant.

Looking up the germline V gene (reference sequence) yields CDR1 MNHEY and CDR2 SMNVEV. V sheds 0 bases and J sheds 3 bases, leaving 8 bases between their ends. The CDR3, from cysteine to phenylalanine, totals 14 residues. Only the CDR3 portion is preserved as DNA: 42 bases, with reading frame beginning at the first base. Each collaborating institution followed its own protocols to collect whole blood in K2EDTA tubes. Collaborator samples were shipped for TCRbeta analysis as frozen whole blood, isolated PBMCs, or DNA extracted from either sample type. TCRbeta CDR3 regions were amplified from genomic DNA by means of the immunoSEQ Assay, a bias-controlled multiplex PCR. The original pipeline was this. The number of nucleated cells in each sample was estimated by amplification of reference gene primers within the assay. To quantify the absolute abundance of each unique TCRbeta CDR3 rearrangement, sequence reads were collapsed and filtered. For each sample, productive Simpson clonality was calculated by taking the square root of Simpson's diversity index across productive rearrangements. TCRdb holds this immuneACCESS table with in-frame rearrangements only. Some clones are missing; in checked studies, unresolved V genes explain under half, and the rest has no known cause. D and trimming were read from the DNA, whereas the V and J calls and clone size are those reported in that table. The sample yields 250,000 to 350,000 clones; around nine tenths were counted once. 9.5% to 15% of the sample lies in the top ten.

The material sequenced was peripheral blood. This chain is built from TRBV27 and TRBJ1-1; the D gene identity is not certain. The receptor was derived from an older woman with acute or convalescent COVID-19. The CDR3 corresponds to CASSLSLADTEAFF. The base sequence is TGTGCCAGCAGTTTATCCTTAGCGGACACTGAAGCTTTCTTT.